This T cell receptor beta chain emerged from a study of CXCR3-negative and CXCR3-positive naive CD8 T cells. UMI-labeled TRB cDNA libraries were prepared by 5' RACE. Using the 5' RACE reads, TCRdb records one entry per CDR3 protein without DNA. The specimen's table records approximately 120,000 distinct CDR3 sequences. This CDR3 spans 17 amino acids. Germline-derived CDR1 and CDR2 are MNHNY and SVGAGI (reference sequence). Study-wide results and limits: TRBV-TRBJ usage was similar across naive CXCR3 subsets but distinct in memory cells. Partial loss of CXCR3 expression followed cryopreservation; most assays used fresh PBMCs. TRB CDR3 hydrophobicity was greater in CXCR3-positive naive cells than in CXCR3-negative naive cells.

Some 300,000 cells per CD8+ T cell subset were flow-sorted in triplicate. CD45RO-CCR7+CD27+CD95- marked naive CD8+ T cells. On this clonotype: Its cognate antigen is unknown.

Sequenced: naive CXCR3+ CD8+ T cells from blood. The subset was: CD45RO-CCR7+CD27+CD95- naive CD8+ T cells expressing CXCR3 (TNR3+). The chain uses TRBV6-6 and TRBJ2-1; TCRdb lists TRBD2, though no DNA is available to test this call. This clonotype was sampled from a human donor in good health. Some clones in this sample may be carry-over from other donors' samples. CDR3 protein: CASSYSPTSAFYNEQFF.